Below, 4 T cell receptor beta chains from the same sample are listed, as sequenced in a study of blood T cells in healthy people across ages. Primers used in a second PCR of about 6 to 11 cycles were a sample-barcoded 5' primer and a J-beta primer mix. TCRdb re-called the 5' RACE reads through MiXCR, storing one row per CDR3 protein. The data hold 700,000 to 900,000 distinct CDR3 sequences, with 20% to 30% observed a single time. The same sample was also studied in work on T cells of mothers and their children.

Sequenced: blood. The receptors originated from a boy younger than 18 in good health.

J is TRBJ2-5 and V is TRBV7-9, with 8 bases matching TRBD2. The CDR3 sequence is 15 residues long. Per germline, CDR1 SEHNR and CDR2 FQNEAQ (reference sequence). Losses at the gene ends were 3 bases for V and 4 bases for J; bases not matched to a gene: 7. The CDR3 region is CASSLGGGPRETQYF. The CDR3 nucleotides read TGTGCCAGCAGCTTGGGCGGGGGGCCCCGAGAGACCCAGTACTTC.

The genes are TRBV7-9 and TRBJ2-5; D gene unclear. TRBJ2-1 matches the DNA end more closely, so the J call is doubtful. The CDR3 sequence is 15 residues long. Germline CDR1 is SEHNR and CDR2 is FQNEAQ (reference sequence). This CDR3 reads CASSFSLRITNEQFF. Here the CDR3 DNA reads TGTGCCAGCAGCTTTTCCTTACGAATTACCAATGAGCAGTTCTTC.

The chain recombines TRBV12-3 or TRBV12-4 with TRBJ2-7; 9 nucleotides agree with TRBD1. The CDR3 runs 13 residues. V lost 6 bases and J lost 3; bases outside the gene matches: 3. In DNA, the CDR3 is TGTGCCAGCAGCTGGACAGGGGACTACGAGCAGTACTTC. Translated: CASSWTGDYEQYF.

J is TRBJ1-5 and V is TRBV5-5; D remains ambiguous. The CDR3 is 15 residues long. Germline V CDR1 and CDR2: SGHKS, YYEKEE (reference sequence). Deletions cut 3 bases from V and 0 bases from J, with 10 bases between. The CDR3 DNA reads as TGTGCCAGCAGCTCCCGGTGGCTTAGCAATCAGCCCCAGCATTTT. Translation gives CASSSRWLSNQPQHF. Drawing the rest from reference TRBV5-5 and TRBJ1-5, the complete variable domain is DAGVTQSPTHLIKTRGQQVTLRCSPISGHKSVSWYQQVLGQGPQFIFQYYEKEERGRGNFPDRFSARQFPNYSSELNVNALLLGDSALYLCASSSRWLSNQPQHFGDGTRLSIL.